This T cell receptor (beta chain) was captured by sequencing in a study of cytomegalovirus exposure and HLA in healthy donors. Study context: Unique TCRs from HLA-typed donors, some 85 million of them, were held in an early data release. Clustering assigned 81% of the approximately 400 genotyped donors to the Caucasian-associated ancestry cluster.

Study-wide findings and caveats: The authors judged a highly shared variant cluster likely a sequencing artifact. The authors later found HLA-associated TCR beta chains more clonally expanded than equally common others.

From germline, CDR1 is KGHSH and CDR2 LQKENI. The CDR3 contains 15 residues. V was pared by 6 bases and J by 7 bases, with 16 bases between. Of note for this clone: Its antigen remains unidentified.

Primers for the PCR totalled 60 Vbeta and 13 Jbeta. Assay: immunoSEQ multiplex PCR; the TCRdb copy retains only in-frame clones and omits some. The sample shows some 180,000 clones, roughly four fifths of them seen only once. The origin of this receptor is a man aged 18-30 years in good health and CMV-seronegative. The V call is TRBV18, the J call TRBJ1-6; tentatively, D is TRBD1 (5 bases). Sequencing input: PBMCs. The CDR3 spells CASSPTGGGNSPLHF. For the CDR3, the DNA is TGTGCCAGCTCCCCCACGGGGGGTGGAAATTCACCCCTCCACTTT.